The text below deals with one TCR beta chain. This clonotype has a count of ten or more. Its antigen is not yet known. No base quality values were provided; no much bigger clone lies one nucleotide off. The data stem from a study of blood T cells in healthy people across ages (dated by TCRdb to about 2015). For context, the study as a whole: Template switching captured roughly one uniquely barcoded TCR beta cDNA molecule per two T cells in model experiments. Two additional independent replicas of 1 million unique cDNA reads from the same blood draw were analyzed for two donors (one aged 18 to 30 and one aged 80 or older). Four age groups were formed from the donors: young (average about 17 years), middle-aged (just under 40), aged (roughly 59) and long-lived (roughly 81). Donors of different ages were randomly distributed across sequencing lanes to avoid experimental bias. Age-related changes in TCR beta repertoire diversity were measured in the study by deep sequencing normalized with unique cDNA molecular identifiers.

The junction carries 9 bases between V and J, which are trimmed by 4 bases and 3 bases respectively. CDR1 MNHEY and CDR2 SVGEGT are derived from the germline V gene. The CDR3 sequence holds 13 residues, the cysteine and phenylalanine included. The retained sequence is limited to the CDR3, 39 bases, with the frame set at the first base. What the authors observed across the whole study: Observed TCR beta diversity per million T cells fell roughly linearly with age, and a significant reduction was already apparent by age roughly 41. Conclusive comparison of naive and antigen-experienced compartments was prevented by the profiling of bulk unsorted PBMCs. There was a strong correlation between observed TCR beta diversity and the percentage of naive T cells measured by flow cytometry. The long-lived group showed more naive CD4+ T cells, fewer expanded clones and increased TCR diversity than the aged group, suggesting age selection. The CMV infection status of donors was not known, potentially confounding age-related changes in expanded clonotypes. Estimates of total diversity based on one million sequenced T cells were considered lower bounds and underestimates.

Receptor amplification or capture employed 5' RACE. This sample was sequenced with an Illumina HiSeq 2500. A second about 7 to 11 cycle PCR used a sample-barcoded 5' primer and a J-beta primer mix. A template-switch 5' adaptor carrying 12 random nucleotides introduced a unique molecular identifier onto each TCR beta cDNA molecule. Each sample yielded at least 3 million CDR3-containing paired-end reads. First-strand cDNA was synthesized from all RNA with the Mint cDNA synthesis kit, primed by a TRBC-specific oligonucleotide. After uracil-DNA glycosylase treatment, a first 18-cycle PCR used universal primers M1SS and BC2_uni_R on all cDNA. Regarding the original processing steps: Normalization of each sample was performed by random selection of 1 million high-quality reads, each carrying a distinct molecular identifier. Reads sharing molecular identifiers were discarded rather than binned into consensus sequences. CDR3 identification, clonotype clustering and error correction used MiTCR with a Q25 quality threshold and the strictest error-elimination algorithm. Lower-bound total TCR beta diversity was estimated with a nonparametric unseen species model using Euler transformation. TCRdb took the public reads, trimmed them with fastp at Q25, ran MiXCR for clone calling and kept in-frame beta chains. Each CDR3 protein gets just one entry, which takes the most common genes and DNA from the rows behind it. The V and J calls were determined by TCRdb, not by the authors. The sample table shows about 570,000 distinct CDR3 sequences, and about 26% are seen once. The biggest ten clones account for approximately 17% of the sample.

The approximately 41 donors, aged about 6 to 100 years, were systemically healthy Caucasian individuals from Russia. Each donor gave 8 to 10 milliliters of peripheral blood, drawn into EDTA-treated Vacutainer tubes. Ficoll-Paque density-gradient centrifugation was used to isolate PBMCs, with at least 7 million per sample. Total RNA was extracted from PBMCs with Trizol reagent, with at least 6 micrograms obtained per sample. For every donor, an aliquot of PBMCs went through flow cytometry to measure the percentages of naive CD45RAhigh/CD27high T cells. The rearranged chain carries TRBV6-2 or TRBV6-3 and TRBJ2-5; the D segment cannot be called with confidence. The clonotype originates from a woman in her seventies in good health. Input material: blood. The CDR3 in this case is CASSSNSKETQYF. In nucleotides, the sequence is TGTGCCAGCAGTTCAAATAGCAAAGAGACCCAGTACTTC.